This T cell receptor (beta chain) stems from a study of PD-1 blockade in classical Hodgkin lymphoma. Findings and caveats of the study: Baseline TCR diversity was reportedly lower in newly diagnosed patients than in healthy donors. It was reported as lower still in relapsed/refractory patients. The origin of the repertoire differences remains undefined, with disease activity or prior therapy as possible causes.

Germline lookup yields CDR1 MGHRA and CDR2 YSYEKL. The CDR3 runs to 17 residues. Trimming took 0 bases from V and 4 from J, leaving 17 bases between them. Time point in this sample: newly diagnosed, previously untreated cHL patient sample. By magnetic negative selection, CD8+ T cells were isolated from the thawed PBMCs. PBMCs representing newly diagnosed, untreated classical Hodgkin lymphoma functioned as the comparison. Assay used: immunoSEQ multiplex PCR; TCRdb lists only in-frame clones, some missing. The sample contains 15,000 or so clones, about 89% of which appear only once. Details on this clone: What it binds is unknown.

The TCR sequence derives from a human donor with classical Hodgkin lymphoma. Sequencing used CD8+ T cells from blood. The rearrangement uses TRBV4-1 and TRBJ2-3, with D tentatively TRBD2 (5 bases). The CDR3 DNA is TGCGCCAGCAGCCAAGAAGAGGGTGCGGAAATCGCAGATACGCAGTATTTT. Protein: CASSQEEGAEIADTQYF.